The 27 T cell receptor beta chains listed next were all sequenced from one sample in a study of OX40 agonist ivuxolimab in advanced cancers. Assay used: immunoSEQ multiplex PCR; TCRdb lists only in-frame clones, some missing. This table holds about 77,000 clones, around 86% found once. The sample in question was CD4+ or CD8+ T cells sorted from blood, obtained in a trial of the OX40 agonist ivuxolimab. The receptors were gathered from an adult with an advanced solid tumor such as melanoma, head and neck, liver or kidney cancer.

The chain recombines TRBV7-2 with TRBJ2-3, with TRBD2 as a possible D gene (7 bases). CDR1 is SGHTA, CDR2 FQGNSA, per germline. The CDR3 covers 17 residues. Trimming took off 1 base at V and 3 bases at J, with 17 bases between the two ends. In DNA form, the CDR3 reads TGTGCCAGCAGCTTAGGGGGGGGCGGGAGTCGGACAGATACGCAGTATTTT. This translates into CASSLGGGGSRTDTQYF. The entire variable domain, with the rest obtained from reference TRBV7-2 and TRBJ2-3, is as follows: GAGVSQSPSNKVTEKGKDVELRCDPISGHTALYWYRQSLGQGLEFLIYFQGNSAPDKSGLPSDRFSAERTGGSVSTLTIQRTQQEDSAVYLCASSLGGGGSRTDTQYFGPGTRLTVL.

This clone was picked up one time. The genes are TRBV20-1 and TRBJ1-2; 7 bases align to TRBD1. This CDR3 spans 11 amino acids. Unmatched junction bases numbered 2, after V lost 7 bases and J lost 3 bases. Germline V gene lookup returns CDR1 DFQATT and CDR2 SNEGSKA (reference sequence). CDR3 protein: CSVGTDYGYTF. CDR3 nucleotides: TGCAGTGTCGGGACAGACTATGGCTACACCTTC.

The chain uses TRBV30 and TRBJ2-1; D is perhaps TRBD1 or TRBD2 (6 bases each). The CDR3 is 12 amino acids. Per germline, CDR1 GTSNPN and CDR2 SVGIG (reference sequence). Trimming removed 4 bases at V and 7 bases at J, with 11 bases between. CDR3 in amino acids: CAWKGGRNEQFF. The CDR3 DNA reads TGTGCCTGGAAGGGGGGCAGGAATGAGCAGTTCTTC.

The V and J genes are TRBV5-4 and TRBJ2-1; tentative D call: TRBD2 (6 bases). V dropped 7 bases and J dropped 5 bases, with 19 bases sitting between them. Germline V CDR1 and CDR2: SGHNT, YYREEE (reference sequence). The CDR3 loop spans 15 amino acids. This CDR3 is CASGPGSSKDNEQFF. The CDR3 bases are TGTGCCAGCGGCCCCGGGAGCTCCAAGGACAATGAGCAGTTCTTC.

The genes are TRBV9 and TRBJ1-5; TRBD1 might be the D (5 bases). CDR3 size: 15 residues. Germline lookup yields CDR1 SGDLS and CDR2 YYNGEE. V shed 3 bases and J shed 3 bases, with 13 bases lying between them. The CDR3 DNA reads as TGTGCCAGCAGCGCAGGGCATACGAACAATCAGCCCCAGCATTTT. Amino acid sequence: CASSAGHTNNQPQHF.

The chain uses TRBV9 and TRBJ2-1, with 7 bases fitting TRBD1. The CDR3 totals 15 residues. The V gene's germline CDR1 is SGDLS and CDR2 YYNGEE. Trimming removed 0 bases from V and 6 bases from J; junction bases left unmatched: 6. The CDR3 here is CASSVDGRGSNEQFF. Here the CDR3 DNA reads TGTGCCAGCAGCGTAGATGGCAGGGGGTCCAATGAGCAGTTCTTC.

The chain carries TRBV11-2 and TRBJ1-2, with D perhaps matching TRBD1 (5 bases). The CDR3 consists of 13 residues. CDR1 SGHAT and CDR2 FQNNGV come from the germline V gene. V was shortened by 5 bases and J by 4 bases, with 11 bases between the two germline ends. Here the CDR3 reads CASSAGRTYGYTF. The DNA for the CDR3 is TGTGCCAGCAGCGCGGGACGGACCTATGGCTACACCTTC.

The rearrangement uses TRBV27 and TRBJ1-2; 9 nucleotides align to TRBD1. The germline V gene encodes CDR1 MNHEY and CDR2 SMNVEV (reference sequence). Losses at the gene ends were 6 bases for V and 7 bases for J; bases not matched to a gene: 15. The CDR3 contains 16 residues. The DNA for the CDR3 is TGTGCCAGCAGCCATGGGACAGGGAGTTTGGTGGCTGGCTACACCTTC. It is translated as CASSHGTGSLVAGYTF.

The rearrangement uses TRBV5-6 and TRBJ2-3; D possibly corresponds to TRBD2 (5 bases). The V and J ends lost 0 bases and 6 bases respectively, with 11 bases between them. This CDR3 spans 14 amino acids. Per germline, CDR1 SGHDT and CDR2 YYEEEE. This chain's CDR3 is CASSLAGLADTQYF. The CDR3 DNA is TGTGCCAGCAGCTTGGCCGGCCTAGCTGATACGCAGTATTTT.

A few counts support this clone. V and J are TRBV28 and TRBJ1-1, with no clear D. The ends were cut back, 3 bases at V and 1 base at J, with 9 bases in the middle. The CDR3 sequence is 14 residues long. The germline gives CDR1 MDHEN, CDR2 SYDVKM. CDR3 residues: CASSFPAGNTEAFF. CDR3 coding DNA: TGTGCCAGCAGTTTCCCGGCGGGGAACACTGAAGCTTTCTTT.

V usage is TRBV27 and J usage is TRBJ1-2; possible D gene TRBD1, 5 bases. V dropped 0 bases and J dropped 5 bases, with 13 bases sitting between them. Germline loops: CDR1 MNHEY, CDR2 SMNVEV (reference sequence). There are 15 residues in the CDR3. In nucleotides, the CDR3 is TGTGCCAGCAGTTTATCCCGGGGGGGTCGATATGGCTACACCTTC. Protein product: CASSLSRGGRYGYTF.

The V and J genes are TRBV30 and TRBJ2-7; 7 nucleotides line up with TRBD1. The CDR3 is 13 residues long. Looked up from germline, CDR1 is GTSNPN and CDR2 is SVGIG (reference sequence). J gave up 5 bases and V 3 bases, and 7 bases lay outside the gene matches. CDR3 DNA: TGTGCCTGGAGCTTATACAGGGGAAACGAGCAGTACTTC. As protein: CAWSLYRGNEQYF.

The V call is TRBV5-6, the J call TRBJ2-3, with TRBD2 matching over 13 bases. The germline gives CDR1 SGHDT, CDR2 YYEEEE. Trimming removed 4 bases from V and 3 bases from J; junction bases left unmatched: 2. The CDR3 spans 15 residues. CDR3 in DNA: TGTGCCAGCAGCCTGACTAGCGGGGGGACAGATACGCAGTATTTT. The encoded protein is CASSLTSGGTDTQYF.

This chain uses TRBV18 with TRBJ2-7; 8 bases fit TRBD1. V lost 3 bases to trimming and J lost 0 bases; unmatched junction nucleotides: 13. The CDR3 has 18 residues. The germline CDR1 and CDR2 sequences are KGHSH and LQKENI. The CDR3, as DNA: TGTGCCAGCTCACCTCGCTCCGGTACAGGGGGTTTCTCCTACGAGCAGTACTTC. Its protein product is CASSPRSGTGGFSYEQYF.

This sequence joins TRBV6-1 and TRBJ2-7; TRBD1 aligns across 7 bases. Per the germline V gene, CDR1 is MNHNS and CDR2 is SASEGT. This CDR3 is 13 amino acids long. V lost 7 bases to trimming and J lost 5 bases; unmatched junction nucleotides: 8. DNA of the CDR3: TGTGCCAGCAATAGCTACAGGGGAGACGAGCAGTACTTC. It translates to CASNSYRGDEQYF.

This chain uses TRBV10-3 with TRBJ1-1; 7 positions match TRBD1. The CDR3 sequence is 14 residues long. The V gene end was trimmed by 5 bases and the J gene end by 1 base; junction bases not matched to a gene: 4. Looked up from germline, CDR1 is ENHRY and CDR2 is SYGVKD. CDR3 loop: CAISPTGANTEAFF. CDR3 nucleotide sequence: TGTGCCATCAGTCCTACAGGGGCGAACACTGAAGCTTTCTTT.

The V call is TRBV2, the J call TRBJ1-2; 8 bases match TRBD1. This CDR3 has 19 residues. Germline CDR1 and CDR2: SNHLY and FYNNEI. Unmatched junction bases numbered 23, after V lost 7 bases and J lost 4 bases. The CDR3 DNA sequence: TGTGCCAGCATTATGAACCGGAGGGGGACAGGCACTGCGGTCTATGGCTACACCTTC. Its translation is CASIMNRRGTGTAVYGYTF.

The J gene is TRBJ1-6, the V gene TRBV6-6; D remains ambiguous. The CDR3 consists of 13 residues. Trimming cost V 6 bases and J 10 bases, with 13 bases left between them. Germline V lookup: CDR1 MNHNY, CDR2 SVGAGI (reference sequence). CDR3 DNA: TGTGCCAGCAGCCCCAGTGTTGGGTCACCCCTCCACTTT. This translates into CASSPSVGSPLHF.

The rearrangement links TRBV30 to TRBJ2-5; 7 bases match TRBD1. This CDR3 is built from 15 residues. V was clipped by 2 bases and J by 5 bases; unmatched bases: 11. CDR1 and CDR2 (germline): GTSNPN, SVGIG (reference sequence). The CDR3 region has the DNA TGTGCCTGGAGTCTAACAGACAGGGCGAAGGAGACCCAGTACTTC. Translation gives CAWSLTDRAKETQYF.

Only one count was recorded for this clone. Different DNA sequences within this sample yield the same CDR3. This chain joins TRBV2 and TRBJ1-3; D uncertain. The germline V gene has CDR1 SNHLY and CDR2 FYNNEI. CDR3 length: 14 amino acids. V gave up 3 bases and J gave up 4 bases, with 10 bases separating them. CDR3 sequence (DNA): TGTGCCAGCAGTGAGGGTGGGAGAGGAAACACCATATATTTT. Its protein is CASSEGGRGNTIYF.

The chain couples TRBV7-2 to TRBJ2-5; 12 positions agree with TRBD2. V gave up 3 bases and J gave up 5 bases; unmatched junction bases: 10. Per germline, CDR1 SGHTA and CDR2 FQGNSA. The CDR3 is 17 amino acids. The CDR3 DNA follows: TGTGCCAGCAGCTTGTGGGCTAGCGGGGGGGAGGCGGAGACCCAGTACTTC. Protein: CASSLWASGGEAETQYF.

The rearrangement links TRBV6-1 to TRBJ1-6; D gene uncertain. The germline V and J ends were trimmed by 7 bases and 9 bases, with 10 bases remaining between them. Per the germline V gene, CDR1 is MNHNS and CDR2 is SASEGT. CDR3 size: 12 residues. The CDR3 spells CASKESRSPLHF. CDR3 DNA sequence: TGTGCCAGCAAGGAGTCCCGTTCACCCCTCCACTTT.

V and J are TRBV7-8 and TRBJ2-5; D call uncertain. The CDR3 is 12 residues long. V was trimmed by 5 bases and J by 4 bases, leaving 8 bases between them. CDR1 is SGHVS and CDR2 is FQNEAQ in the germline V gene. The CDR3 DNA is TGTGCCAGCAGCCAAGGGCGAGAGACCCAGTACTTC. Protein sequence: CASSQGRETQYF.

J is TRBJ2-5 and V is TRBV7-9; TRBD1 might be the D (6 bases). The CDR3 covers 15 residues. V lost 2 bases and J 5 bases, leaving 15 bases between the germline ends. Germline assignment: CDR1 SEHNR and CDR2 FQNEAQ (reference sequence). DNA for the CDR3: TGTGCCAGCAGCTTACAGGGGTCCGAGCGGGAGACCCAGTACTTC. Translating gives CASSLQGSERETQYF. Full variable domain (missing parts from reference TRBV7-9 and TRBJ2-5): DTGVSQNPRHKITKRGQNVTFRCDPISEHNRLYWYRQTLGQGPEFLTYFQNEAQLEKSRLLSDRFSAERPKGSFSTLEIQRTEQGDSAMYLCASSLQGSERETQYFGPGTRLLVL.

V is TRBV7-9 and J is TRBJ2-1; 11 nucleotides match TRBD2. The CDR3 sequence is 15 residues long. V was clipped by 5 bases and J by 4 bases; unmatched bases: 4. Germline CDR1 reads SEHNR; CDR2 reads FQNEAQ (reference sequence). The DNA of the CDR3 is TGTGCCAGCAGCCCAGGGACTAGCGGTTACAATGAGCAGTTCTTC. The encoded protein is CASSPGTSGYNEQFF.

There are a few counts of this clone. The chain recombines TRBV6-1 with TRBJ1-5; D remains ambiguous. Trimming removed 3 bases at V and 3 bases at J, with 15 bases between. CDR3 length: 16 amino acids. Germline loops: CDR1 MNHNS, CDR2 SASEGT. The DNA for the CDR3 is TGTGCCAGCAGTGAGTGGGCATTCCGCCTCAATCAGCCCCAGCATTTT. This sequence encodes CASSEWAFRLNQPQHF.

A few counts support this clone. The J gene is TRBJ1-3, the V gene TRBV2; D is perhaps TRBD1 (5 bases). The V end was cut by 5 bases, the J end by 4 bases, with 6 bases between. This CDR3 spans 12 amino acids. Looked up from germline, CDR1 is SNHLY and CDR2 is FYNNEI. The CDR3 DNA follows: TGTGCCAGCAGTCGGACAGGAAACACCATATATTTT. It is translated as CASSRTGNTIYF. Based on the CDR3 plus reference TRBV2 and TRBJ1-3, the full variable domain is EPEVTQTPSHQVTQMGQEVILRCVPISNHLYFYWYRQILGQKVEFLVSFYNNEISEKSEIFDDQFSVERPDGSNFTLKIRSTKLEDSAMYFCASSRTGNTIYFGEGSWLTVV.